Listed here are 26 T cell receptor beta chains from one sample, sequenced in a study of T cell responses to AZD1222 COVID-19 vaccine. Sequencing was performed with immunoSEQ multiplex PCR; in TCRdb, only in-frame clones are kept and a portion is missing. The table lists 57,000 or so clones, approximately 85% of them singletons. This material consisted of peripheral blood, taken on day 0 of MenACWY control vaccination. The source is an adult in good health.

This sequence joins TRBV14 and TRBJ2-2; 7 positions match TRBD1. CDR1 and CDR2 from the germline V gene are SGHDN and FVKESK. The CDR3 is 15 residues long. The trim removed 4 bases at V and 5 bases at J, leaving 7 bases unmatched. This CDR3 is CASSPQGVITGELFF. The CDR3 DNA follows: TGTGCCAGCAGCCCGCAGGGGGTGATTACCGGGGAGCTGTTTTTT.

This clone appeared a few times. The CDR3 DNA is TGTGCCAGCAGTCCGGACCGCGGGGTTCTCAATGAGCAGTTCTTC. As protein: CASSPDRGVLNEQFF. The chain joins TRBV6-5 to TRBJ2-1, with D maybe TRBD2 (6 bases). Trimming pared 5 bases from V and 6 bases from J, leaving 17 bases between. Per germline, CDR1 MNHEY and CDR2 SVGAGI. This CDR3 is built from 15 residues.

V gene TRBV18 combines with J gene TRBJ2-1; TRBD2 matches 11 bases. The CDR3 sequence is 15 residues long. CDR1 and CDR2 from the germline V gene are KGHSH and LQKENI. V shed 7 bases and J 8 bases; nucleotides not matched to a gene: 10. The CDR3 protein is CASYELAGDGYEQFF. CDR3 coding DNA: TGTGCCAGCTACGAACTAGCGGGAGATGGCTATGAGCAGTTCTTC.

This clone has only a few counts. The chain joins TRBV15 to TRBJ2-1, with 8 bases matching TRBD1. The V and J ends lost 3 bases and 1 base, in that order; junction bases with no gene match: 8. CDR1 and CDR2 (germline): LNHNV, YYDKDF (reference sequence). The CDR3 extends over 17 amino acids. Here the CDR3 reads CATSRTGAVGSYNEQFF. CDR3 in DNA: TGTGCCACCAGCAGGACAGGGGCAGTGGGATCCTACAATGAGCAGTTCTTC.

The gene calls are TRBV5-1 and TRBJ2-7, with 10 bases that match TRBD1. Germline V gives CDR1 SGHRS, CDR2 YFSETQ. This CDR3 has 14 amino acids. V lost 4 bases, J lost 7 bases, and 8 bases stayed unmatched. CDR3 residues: CASSPRQGAHEQYF. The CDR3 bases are TGCGCCAGCAGCCCGAGACAGGGGGCTCATGAGCAGTACTTC.

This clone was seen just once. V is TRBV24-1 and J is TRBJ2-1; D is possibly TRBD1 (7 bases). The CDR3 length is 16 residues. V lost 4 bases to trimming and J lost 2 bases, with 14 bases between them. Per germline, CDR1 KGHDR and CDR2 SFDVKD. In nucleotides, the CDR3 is TGTGCCACCAGTGACCCGACTAGGGGGCCCTACAATGAGCAGTTCTTC. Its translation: CATSDPTRGPYNEQFF.

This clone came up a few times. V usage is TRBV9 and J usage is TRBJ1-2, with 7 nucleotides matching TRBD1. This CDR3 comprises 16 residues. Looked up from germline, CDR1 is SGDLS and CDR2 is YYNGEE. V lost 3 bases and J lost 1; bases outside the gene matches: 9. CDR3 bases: TGTGCCAGCAGCGCCTGGGACAGCCACTTTAACTATGGCTACACCTTC. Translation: CASSAWDSHFNYGYTF.

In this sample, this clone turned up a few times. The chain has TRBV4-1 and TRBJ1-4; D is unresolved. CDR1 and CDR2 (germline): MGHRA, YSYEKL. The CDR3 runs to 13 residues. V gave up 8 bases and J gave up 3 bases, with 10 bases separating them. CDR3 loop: CASGRLANEKLFF. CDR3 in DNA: TGCGCCAGCGGGCGGCTGGCTAATGAAAAACTGTTTTTT.

DNA of the CDR3: TGTGCCTGGAGCCGGGCCAGGGCCTACGAGCAGTACTTC. It translates to CAWSRARAYEQYF. The V call is TRBV30, the J call TRBJ2-7; TRBD1 is a possible D gene (5 bases). V dropped 3 bases and J dropped 2 bases, with 11 bases sitting between them. The CDR3 totals 13 residues. Germline lookup yields CDR1 GTSNPN and CDR2 SVGIG (reference sequence).

CDR3 DNA: TGTGCCAGCAGCCTCCGACAGGGACGGAACACCATATATTTT. This codes for CASSLRQGRNTIYF. This chain links TRBV3-1 (or the pseudogene TRBV3-2) with TRBJ1-3, with TRBD1 matching 7 bases. Germline V gene lookup returns CDR1 LGHDT and CDR2 YNNKEL (reference sequence). There are 14 residues in the CDR3. V was pared by 4 bases and J by 7 bases, with 7 bases of the junction left unmatched.

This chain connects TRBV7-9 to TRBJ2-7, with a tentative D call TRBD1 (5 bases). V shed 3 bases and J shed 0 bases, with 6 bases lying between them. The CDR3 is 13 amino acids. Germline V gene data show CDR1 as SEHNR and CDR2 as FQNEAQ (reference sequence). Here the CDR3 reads CASSFDSSYEQYF. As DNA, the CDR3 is TGTGCCAGCAGCTTCGACAGCTCCTACGAGCAGTACTTC. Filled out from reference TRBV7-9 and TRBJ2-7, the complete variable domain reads DTGVSQNPRHKITKRGQNVTFRCDPISEHNRLYWYRQTLGQGPEFLTYFQNEAQLEKSRLLSDRFSAERPKGSFSTLEIQRTEQGDSAMYLCASSFDSSYEQYFGPGTRLTVT.

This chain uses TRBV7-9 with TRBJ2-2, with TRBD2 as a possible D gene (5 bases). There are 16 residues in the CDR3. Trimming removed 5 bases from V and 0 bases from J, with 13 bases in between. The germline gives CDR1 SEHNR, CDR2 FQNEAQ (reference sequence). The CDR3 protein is CASSPTKASNTGELFF. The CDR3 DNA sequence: TGTGCCAGCAGCCCGACTAAAGCTTCGAACACCGGGGAGCTGTTTTTT.

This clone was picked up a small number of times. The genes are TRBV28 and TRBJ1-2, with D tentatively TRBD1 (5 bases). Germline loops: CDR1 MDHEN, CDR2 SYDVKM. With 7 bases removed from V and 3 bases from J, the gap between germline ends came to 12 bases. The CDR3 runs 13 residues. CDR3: CASKGTADYGYTF. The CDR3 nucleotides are TGTGCCAGCAAAGGGACCGCCGACTATGGCTACACCTTC.

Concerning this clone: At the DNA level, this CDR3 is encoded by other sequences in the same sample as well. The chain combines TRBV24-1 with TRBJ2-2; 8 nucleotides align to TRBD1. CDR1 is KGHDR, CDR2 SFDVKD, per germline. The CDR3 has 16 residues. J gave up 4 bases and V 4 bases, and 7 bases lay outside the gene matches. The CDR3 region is CATSDPGQGSTGELFF. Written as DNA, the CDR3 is TGTGCCACCAGTGACCCCGGACAGGGAAGCACCGGGGAGCTGTTTTTT.

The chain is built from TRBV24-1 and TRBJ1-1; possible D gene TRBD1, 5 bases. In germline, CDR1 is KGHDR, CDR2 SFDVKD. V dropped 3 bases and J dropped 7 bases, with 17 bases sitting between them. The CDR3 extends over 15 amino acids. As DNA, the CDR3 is TGTGCCACCAGTGATGGAATGACCGGGGCAGATGAAGCTTTCTTT. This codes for CATSDGMTGADEAFF.

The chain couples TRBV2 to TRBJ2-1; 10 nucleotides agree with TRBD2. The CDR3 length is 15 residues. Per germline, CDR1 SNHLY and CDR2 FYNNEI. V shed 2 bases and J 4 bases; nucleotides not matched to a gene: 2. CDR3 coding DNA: TGTGCCAGCAGTGAACTAGCGGGGGATTACAATGAGCAGTTCTTC. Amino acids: CASSELAGDYNEQFF.

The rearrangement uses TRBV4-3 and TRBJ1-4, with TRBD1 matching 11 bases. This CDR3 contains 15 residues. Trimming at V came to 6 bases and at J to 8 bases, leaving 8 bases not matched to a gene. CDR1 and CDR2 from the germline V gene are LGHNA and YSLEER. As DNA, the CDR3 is TGCGCCAGCAGTACGAGGGGACAGGGGGGCGAAAAACTGTTTTTT. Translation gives CASSTRGQGGEKLFF.

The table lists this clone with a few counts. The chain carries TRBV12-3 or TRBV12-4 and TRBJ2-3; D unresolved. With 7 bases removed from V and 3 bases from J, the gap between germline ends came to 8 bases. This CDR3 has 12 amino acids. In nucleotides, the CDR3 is TGTGCCAGCAACGGGCTTACAGATACGCAGTATTTT. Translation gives CASNGLTDTQYF.

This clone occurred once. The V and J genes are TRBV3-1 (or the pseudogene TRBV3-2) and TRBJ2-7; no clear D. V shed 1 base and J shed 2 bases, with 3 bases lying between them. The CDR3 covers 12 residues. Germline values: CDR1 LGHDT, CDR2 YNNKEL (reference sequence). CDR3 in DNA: TGTGCCAGCAGCCAAGTAACCTACGAGCAGTACTTC. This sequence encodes CASSQVTYEQYF.

In nucleotides, the CDR3 is TGTGCCAGCAGCCAAGGCCTAGCGGGCTACAATGAGCAGTTCTTC. It encodes CASSQGLAGYNEQFF. The chain links TRBV3-1 (or the pseudogene TRBV3-2) to TRBJ2-1, with 8 positions matching TRBD2. Unmatched junction bases numbered 2, after V lost 1 base and J lost 3 bases. Germline CDR1 LGHDT, CDR2 YNNKEL (reference sequence). CDR3 length equals 15 residues.

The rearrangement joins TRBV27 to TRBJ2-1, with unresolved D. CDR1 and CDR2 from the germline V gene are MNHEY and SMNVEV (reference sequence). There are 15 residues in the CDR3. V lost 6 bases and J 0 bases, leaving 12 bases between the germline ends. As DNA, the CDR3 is TGTGCCAGCAGATTTGGCACGAGCTCCTACAATGAGCAGTTCTTC. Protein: CASRFGTSSYNEQFF.

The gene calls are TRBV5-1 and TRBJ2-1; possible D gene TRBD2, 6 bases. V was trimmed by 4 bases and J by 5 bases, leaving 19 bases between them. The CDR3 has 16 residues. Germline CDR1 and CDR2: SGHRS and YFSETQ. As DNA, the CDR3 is TGCGCCAGCAGCACTGGGGACTCAAGATCCAACAATGAGCAGTTCTTC. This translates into CASSTGDSRSNNEQFF.

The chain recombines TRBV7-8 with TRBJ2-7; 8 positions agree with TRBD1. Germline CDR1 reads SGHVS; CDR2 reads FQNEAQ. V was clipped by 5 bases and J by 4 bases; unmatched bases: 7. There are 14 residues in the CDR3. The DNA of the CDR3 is TGTGCCAGCAGCCTCGGGACAGGTAATTACGAGCAGTACTTC. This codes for CASSLGTGNYEQYF.

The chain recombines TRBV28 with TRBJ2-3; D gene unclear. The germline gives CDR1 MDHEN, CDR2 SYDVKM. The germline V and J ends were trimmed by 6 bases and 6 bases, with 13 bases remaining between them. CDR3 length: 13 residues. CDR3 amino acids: CASSTTSLDTQYF. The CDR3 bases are TGTGCCAGCAGCACTACTTCTCTGGATACGCAGTATTTT. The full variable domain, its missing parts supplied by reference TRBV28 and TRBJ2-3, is DVKVTQSSRYLVKRTGEKVFLECVQDMDHENMFWYRQDPGLGLRLIYFSYDVKMKEKGDIPEGYSVSREKKERFSLILESASTNQTSMYLCASSTTSLDTQYFGPGTRLTVL.

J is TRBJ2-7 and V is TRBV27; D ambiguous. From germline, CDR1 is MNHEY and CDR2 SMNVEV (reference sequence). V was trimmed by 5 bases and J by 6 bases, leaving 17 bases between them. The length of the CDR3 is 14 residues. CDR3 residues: CASSPQRTVVEQYF. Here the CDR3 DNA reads TGTGCCAGCAGTCCACAACGGACCGTGGTCGAGCAGTACTTC.

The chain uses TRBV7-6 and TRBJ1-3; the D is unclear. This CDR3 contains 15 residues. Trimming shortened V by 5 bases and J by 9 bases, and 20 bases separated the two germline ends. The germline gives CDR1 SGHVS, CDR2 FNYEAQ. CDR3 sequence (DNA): TGTGCCAGCAGCCCGCAAACGGACGCCCTGGGCACCATATATTTT. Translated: CASSPQTDALGTIYF.